This TCR beta chain is from a study of metastatic and nonmetastatic thyroid tumors. Broader study findings: Reported TCR beta diversity, measured in blood and tumor, was significantly higher for malignant thyroid tumors than for benign nodules.

No patient had received any treatment before thyroid surgery. The germline V gene encodes CDR1 LGHNA and CDR2 YNFKEQ. The V end lost 3 bases, the J end lost 4 bases, and 11 bases lay between the germline ends. The CDR3 has 14 amino acids. This clone was counted at least ten times. The target antigen is unknown. TCRdb reprocessed the PCR reads using MiXCR. The data show roughly 81,000 clones, with 8% to 9.5% seen just once and around 8.5% held by the top ten. V and J are TRBV4-2 and TRBJ2-3, with D perhaps assigned TRBD1 or TRBD2 (5 bases each). The source of this sequence is a female donor with papillary thyroid cancer or a benign thyroid nodule (not recorded which). Some clones in this sample may be carry-over from other donors' samples. Specimen: blood. This CDR3 is CASSQGVGADTQYF. CDR3 coding DNA: TGTGCCAGCAGCCAGGGGGTAGGGGCAGATACGCAGTATTTT.